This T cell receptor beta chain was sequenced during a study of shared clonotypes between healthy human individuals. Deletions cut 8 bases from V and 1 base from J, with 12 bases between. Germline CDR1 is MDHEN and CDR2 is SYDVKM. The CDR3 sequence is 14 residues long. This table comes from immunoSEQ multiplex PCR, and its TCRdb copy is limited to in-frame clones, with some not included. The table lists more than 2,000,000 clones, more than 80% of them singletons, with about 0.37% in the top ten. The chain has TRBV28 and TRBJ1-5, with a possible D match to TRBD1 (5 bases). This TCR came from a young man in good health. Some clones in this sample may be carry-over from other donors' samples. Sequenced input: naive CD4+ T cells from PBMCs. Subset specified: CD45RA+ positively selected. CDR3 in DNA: TGTGCCAGCGTTTGGGGGGGGAGCAATCAGCCCCAGCATTTT. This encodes CASVWGGSNQPQHF.